Sequencing of this T cell receptor beta chain was carried out in a study of cytomegalovirus exposure and HLA in healthy donors. Whole-study results and caveats: A later analysis showed TCR association rates differing by HLA locus, peaking at DRB1 and lowest at HLA-C.

CDR3 size: 15 residues. The ends were cut back, 3 bases at V and 6 bases at J, with 15 bases in the middle. Looked up from germline, CDR1 is SGDLS and CDR2 is YYNGEE. This PCR relied on a set of 60 Vbeta primers and 13 Jbeta primers. Here immunoSEQ multiplex PCR was the method, and the copy in TCRdb shows in-frame clones only, minus some. The sample shows about 110,000 clones, over 65% of them seen only once. Concerning this clone: Its antigen is not known.

The chain is built from TRBV9 and TRBJ1-4; possibly TRBD1 for D (6 bases). This clonotype was sampled from a young woman in good health and CMV-seropositive. Sequences were obtained from PBMCs. CDR3 nucleotides: TGTGCCAGCAGCGCACGGGACATTGGGGATGAAAAACTGTTTTTT. This gives the protein CASSARDIGDEKLFF.